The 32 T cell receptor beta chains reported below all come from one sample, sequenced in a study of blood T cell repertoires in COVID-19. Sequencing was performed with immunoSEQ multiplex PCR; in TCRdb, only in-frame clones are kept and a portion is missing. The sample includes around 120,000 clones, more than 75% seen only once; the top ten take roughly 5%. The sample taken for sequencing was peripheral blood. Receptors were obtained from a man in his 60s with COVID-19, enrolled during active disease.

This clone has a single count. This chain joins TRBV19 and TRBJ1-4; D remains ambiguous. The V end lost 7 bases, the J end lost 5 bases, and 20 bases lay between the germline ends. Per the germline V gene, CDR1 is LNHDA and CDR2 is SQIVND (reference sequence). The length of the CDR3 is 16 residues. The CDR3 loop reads CASTPRWRLGNEKLFF. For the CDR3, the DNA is TGTGCCAGTACTCCACGGTGGAGGCTGGGGAATGAAAAACTGTTTTTT.

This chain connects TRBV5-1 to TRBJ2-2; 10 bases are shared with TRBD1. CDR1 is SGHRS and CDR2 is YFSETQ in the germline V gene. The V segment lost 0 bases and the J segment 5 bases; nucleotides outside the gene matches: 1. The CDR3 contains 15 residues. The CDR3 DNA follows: TGCGCCAGCAGCTTGGGACAGGGGGCGACCGGGGAGCTGTTTTTT. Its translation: CASSLGQGATGELFF.

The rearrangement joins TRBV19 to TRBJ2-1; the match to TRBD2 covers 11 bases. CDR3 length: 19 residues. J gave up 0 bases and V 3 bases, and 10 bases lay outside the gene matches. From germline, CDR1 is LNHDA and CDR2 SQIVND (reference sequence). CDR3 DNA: TGTGCCAGTAGTATCCTTAGCGGGAGGGGATCCTACTCCTACAATGAGCAGTTCTTC. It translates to CASSILSGRGSYSYNEQFF. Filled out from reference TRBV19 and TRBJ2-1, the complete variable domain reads DGGITQSPKYLFRKEGQNVTLSCEQNLNHDAMYWYRQDPGQGLRLIYYSQIVNDFQKGDIAEGYSVSREKKESFPLTVTSAQKNPTAFYLCASSILSGRGSYSYNEQFFGPGTRLTVL.

The CDR3 spells CAWSGLAGGGDYEQYF. In DNA form, the CDR3 reads TGTGCCTGGAGTGGGTTAGCGGGAGGGGGAGACTACGAGCAGTACTTC. This sequence joins TRBV30 and TRBJ2-7, with 11 bases that match TRBD2. The trim removed 1 base at V and 3 bases at J, leaving 8 bases unmatched. The CDR3 is 16 amino acids. Germline V gene lookup returns CDR1 GTSNPN and CDR2 SVGIG (reference sequence).

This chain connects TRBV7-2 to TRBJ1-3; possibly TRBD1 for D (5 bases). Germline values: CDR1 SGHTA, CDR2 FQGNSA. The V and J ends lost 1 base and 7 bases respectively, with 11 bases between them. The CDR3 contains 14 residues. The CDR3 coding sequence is TGTGCCAGCAGCTTAGGAGGGGAGGACAACACCATATATTTT. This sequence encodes CASSLGGEDNTIYF.

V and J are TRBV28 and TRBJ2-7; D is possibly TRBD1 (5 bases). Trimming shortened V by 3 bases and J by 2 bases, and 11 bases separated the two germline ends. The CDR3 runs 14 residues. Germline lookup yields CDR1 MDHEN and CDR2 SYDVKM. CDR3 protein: CASSLGQDAYEQYF. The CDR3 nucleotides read TGTGCCAGCAGTTTGGGGCAGGATGCCTACGAGCAGTACTTC. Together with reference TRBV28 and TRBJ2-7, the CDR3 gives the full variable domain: DVKVTQSSRYLVKRTGEKVFLECVQDMDHENMFWYRQDPGLGLRLIYFSYDVKMKEKGDIPEGYSVSREKKERFSLILESASTNQTSMYLCASSLGQDAYEQYFGPGTRLTVT.

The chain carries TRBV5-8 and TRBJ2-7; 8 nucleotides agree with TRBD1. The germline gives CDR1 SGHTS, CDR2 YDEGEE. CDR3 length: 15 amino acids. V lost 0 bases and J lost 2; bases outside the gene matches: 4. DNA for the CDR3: TGTGCCAGCAGCTTGGACCAGGGGGCCCCCTACGAGCAGTACTTC. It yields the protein CASSLDQGAPYEQYF.

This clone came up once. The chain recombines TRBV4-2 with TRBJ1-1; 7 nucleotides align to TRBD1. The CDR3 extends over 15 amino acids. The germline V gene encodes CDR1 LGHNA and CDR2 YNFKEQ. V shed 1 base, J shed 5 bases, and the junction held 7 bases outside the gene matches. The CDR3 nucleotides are TGTGCCAGCAGCCAAGTCTCTTCAGGGGGTACTGAAGCTTTCTTT. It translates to CASSQVSSGGTEAFF.

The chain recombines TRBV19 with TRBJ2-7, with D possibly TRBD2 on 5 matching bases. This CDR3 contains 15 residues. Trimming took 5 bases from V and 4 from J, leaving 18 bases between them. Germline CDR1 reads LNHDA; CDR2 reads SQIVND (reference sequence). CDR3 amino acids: CASSPTSGPTYEQYF. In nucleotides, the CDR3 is TGTGCCAGTAGTCCCACGAGCGGACCGACGTACGAGCAGTACTTC.

This CDR3 is CASSSTGQPYGYTF. CDR3 sequence (DNA): TGTGCCAGCAGTTCAACCGGACAGCCCTATGGCTACACCTTC. V is TRBV28 and J is TRBJ1-2, with a tentative D call TRBD1 (6 bases). The germline V gene encodes CDR1 MDHEN and CDR2 SYDVKM. V was trimmed by 4 bases and J by 4 bases, leaving 13 bases between them. The CDR3 contains 14 residues.

DNA of the CDR3: TGTGCCACCAGCAGAGATAACGGGAAGGCCGGGGAGCTGTTTTTT. It encodes CATSRDNGKAGELFF. The chain combines TRBV15 with TRBJ2-2, with D possibly TRBD2 on 5 matching bases. Germline CDR1 reads LNHNV; CDR2 reads YYDKDF (reference sequence). The CDR3 runs 15 residues. Trimming pared 0 bases from V and 6 bases from J, leaving 11 bases between.

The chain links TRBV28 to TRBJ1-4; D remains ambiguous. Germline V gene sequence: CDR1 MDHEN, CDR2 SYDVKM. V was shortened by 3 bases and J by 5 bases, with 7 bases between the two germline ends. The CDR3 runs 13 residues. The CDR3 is CASSFHENEKLFF. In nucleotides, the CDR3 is TGTGCCAGCAGTTTCCATGAGAATGAAAAACTGTTTTTT. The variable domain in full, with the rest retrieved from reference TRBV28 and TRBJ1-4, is DVKVTQSSRYLVKRTGEKVFLECVQDMDHENMFWYRQDPGLGLRLIYFSYDVKMKEKGDIPEGYSVSREKKERFSLILESASTNQTSMYLCASSFHENEKLFFGSGTQLSVL.

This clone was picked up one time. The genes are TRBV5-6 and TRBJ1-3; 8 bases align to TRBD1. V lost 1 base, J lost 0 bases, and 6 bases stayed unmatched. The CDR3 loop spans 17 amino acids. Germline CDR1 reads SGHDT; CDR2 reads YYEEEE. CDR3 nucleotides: TGTGCCAGCAGCTTGAGGGACAGGACATACTCTGGAAACACCATATATTTT. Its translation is CASSLRDRTYSGNTIYF.

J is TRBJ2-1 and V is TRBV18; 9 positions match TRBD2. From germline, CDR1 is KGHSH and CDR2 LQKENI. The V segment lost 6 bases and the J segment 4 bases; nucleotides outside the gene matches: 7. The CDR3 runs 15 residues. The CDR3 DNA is TGTGCCAGCTCCCAACTAGCGGGTCCGTACAATGAGCAGTTCTTC. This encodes CASSQLAGPYNEQFF.

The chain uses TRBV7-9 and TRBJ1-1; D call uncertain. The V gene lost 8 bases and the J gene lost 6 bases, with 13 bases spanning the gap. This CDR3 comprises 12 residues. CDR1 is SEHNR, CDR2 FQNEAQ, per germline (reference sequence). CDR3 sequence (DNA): TGTGCCAGCGGCTCAAAACGAGCTGAAGCTTTCTTT. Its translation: CASGSKRAEAFF.

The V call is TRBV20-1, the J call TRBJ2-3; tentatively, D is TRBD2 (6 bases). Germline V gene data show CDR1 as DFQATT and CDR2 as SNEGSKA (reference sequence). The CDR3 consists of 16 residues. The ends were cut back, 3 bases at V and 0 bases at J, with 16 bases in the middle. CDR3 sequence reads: CSASSGDLASTDTQYF. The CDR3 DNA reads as TGCAGTGCTAGTTCCGGGGACTTAGCTAGCACAGATACGCAGTATTTT.

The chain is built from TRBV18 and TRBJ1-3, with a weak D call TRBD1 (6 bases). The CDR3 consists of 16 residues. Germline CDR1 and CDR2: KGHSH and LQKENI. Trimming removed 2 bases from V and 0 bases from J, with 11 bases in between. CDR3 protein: CASSPTTGLSGNTIYF. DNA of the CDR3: TGTGCCAGCTCACCAACGACAGGACTCTCTGGAAACACCATATATTTT.

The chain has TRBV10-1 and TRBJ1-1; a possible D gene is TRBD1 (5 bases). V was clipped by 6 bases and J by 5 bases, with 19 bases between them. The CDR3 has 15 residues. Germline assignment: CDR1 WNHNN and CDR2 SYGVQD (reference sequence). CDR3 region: CASSKGASRITEAFF. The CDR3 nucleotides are TGCGCCAGCAGCAAAGGGGCATCGAGGATTACTGAAGCTTTCTTT.

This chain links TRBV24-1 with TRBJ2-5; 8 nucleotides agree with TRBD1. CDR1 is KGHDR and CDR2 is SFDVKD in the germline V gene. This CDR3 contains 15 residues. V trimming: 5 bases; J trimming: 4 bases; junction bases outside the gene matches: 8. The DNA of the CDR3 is TGTGCCACCAGTGGTACAGGGGGAATATCAGAGACCCAGTACTTC. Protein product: CATSGTGGISETQYF.

The CDR3 DNA reads TGTGCCAGCAGCTTAAGACTTGCAACTAATGAAAAACTGTTTTTT. The encoded protein is CASSLRLATNEKLFF. The chain joins TRBV7-9 to TRBJ1-4; no firm D call. The ends were cut back, 2 bases at V and 0 bases at J, with 7 bases in the middle. The germline gives CDR1 SEHNR, CDR2 FQNEAQ (reference sequence). The CDR3 is made up of 15 amino acids.

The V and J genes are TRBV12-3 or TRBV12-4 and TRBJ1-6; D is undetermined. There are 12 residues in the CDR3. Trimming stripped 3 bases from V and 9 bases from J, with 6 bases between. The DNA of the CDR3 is TGTGCCAGCAGTTTGGAGGGTTCACCCCTCCACTTT. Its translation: CASSLEGSPLHF.

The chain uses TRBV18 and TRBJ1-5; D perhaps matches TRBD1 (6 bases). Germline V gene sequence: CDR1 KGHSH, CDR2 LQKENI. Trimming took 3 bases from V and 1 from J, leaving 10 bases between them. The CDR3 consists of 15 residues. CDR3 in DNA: TGTGCCAGCTCACCCTTCAGGGGAAGCAATCAGCCCCAGCATTTT. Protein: CASSPFRGSNQPQHF. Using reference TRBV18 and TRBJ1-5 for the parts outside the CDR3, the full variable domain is NAGVMQNPRHLVRRRGQEARLRCSPMKGHSHVYWYRQLPEEGLKFMVYLQKENIIDESGMPKERFSAEFPKEGPSILRIQQVVRGDSAAYFCASSPFRGSNQPQHFGDGTRLSIL.

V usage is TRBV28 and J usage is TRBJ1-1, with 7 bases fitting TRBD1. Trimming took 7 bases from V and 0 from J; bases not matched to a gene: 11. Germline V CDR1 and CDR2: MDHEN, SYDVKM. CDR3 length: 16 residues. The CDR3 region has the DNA TGTGCCAGCATGATAGGAACAGGGGATATGAACACTGAAGCTTTCTTT. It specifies CASMIGTGDMNTEAFF. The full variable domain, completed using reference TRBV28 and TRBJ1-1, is DVKVTQSSRYLVKRTGEKVFLECVQDMDHENMFWYRQDPGLGLRLIYFSYDVKMKEKGDIPEGYSVSREKKERFSLILESASTNQTSMYLCASMIGTGDMNTEAFFGQGTRLTVV.

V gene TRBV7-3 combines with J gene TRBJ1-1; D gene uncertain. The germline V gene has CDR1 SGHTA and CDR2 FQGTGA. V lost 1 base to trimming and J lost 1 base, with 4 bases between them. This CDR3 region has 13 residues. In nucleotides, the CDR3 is TGTGCCAGCAGCTTAAACTCGAACACTGAAGCTTTCTTT. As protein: CASSLNSNTEAFF. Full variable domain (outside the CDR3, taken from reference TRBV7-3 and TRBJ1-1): GAGVSQTPSNKVTEKGKYVELRCDPISGHTALYWYRQSLGQGPEFLIYFQGTGAADDSGLPNDRFFAVRPEGSVSTLKIQRTERGDSAVYLCASSLNSNTEAFFGQGTRLTVV.

CDR3 sequence reads: CASSLVGTGGEQYF. The CDR3 coding sequence is TGCGCCAGCAGCTTGGTAGGAACAGGGGGGGAGCAGTACTTC. The rearrangement uses TRBV5-1 and TRBJ2-7; TRBD1 agrees at 8 bases. This CDR3 has 14 residues. V lost 0 bases, J lost 7 bases, and 6 bases stayed unmatched. Germline CDR1 SGHRS, CDR2 YFSETQ. The full variable domain, in which reference TRBV5-1 and TRBJ2-7 provide the parts outside the CDR3, is KAGVTQTPRYLIKTRGQQVTLSCSPISGHRSVSWYQQTPGQGLQFLFEYFSETQRNKGNFPGRFSGRQFSNSRSEMNVSTLELGDSALYLCASSLVGTGGEQYFGPGTRLTVT.

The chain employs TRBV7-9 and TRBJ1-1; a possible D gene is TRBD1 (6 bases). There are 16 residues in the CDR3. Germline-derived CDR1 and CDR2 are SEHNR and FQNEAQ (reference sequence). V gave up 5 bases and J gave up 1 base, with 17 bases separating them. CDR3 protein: CASSPGHTPGNTEAFF. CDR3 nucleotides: TGTGCCAGCAGCCCGGGACACACTCCTGGGAACACTGAAGCTTTCTTT.

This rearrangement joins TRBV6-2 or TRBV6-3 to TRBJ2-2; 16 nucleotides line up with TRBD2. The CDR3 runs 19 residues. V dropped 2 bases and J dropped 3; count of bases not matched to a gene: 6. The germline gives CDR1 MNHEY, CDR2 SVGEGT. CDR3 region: CASSYPGLAGGPYTGELFF. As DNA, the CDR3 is TGTGCCAGCAGTTACCCGGGACTAGCGGGAGGGCCGTACACCGGGGAGCTGTTTTTT.

CDR3 DNA: TGTGCCAGCAGCTCCCAATCCCAGCCCCAGCATTTT. Amino acid sequence: CASSSQSQPQHF. This rearrangement joins TRBV11-2 to TRBJ1-5; D not certain. The CDR3 is made up of 12 amino acids. V was trimmed by 4 bases and J by 7 bases, leaving 8 bases between them. Germline V gives CDR1 SGHAT, CDR2 FQNNGV. Complete variable domain (other parts from reference TRBV11-2 and TRBJ1-5): EAGVAQSPRYKIIEKRQSVAFWCNPISGHATLYWYQQILGQGPKLLIQFQNNGVVDDSQLPKDRFSAERLKGVDSTLKIQPAKLEDSAVYLCASSSQSQPQHFGDGTRLSIL.

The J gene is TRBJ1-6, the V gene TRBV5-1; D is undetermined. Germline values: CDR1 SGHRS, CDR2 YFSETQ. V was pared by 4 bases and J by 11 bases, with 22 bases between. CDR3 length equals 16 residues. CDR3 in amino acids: CASSPSSSRKEAPLHF. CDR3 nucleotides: TGCGCCAGCAGCCCGAGTTCGTCTAGAAAAGAGGCACCCCTCCACTTT.

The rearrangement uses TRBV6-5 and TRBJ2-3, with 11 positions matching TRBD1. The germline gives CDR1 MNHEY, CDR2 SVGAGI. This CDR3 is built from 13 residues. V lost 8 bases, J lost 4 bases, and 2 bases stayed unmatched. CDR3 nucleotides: TGTGCCAGCCGGACAGGGGGCGCAGATACGCAGTATTTT. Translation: CASRTGGADTQYF.

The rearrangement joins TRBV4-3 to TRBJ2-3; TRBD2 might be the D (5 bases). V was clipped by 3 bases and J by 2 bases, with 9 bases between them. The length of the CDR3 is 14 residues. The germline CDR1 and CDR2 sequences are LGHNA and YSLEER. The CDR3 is CASSQEDLTDTQYF. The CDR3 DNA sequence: TGCGCCAGCAGCCAGGAGGACCTCACAGATACGCAGTATTTT.

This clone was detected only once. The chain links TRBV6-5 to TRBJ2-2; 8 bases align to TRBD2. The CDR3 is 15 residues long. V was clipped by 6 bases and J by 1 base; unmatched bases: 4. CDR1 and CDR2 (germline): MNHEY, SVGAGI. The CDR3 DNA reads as TGTGCCAGCAGCCGCAGCGGGGGGAACACCGGGGAGCTGTTTTTT. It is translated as CASSRSGGNTGELFF.